Listed here are 5 T cell receptor beta chains from one sample, sequenced in a study of CD4+ T cells in melanoma. Produced via immunoSEQ multiplex PCR; TCRdb's table is partial and in-frame only. Of over 130,000 clones listed, about nine tenths are singletons. The receptors were sampled from a human donor with melanoma.

The chain is built from TRBV19 and TRBJ2-1; 9 bases are a match to TRBD1. This CDR3 contains 16 residues. J was trimmed by 7 bases and V by 2 bases; bases with no gene match: 9. Per the germline V gene, CDR1 is LNHDA and CDR2 is SQIVND (reference sequence). CDR3 residues: CASSIIGQGRGNEQFF. The CDR3 nucleotides are TGTGCCAGTAGTATAATCGGACAGGGGAGAGGTAATGAGCAGTTCTTC. Looking up the rest from reference TRBV19 and TRBJ2-1 gives the full variable domain: DGGITQSPKYLFRKEGQNVTLSCEQNLNHDAMYWYRQDPGQGLRLIYYSQIVNDFQKGDIAEGYSVSREKKESFPLTVTSAQKNPTAFYLCASSIIGQGRGNEQFFGPGTRLTVL.

V and J are TRBV5-1 and TRBJ2-7, with D perhaps given as TRBD1 or TRBD2 (6 bases each). Germline V lookup: CDR1 SGHRS, CDR2 YFSETQ. The CDR3 runs to 14 residues. The ends were cut back, 1 base at V and 5 bases at J, with 13 bases in the middle. CDR3 sequence reads: CASSLTAGEDEQYF. CDR3 nucleotide sequence: TGCGCCAGCAGCTTGACGGCAGGGGAGGACGAGCAGTACTTC.

This chain links TRBV5-1 with TRBJ1-4; D remains ambiguous. The CDR3 runs 15 residues. Per germline, CDR1 SGHRS and CDR2 YFSETQ. The germline V and J ends were trimmed by 4 bases and 6 bases, with 16 bases remaining between them. CDR3 region: CASSTRRKEDEKLFF. Written as DNA, the CDR3 is TGCGCCAGCAGCACCAGACGGAAAGAGGATGAAAAACTGTTTTTT.

The rearrangement uses TRBV2 and TRBJ2-3; D tentatively fits TRBD1 or TRBD2 (5 bases each). The CDR3 loop spans 16 amino acids. Germline assignment: CDR1 SNHLY and CDR2 FYNNEI. Trimming pared 3 bases from V and 0 bases from J, leaving 13 bases between. The CDR3, as DNA: TGTGCCAGCAGTGAGGGGGTCTTCCAGAGCACAGATACGCAGTATTTT. The encoded protein is CASSEGVFQSTDTQYF. Supplemented by reference TRBV2 and TRBJ2-3, the full variable domain reads EPEVTQTPSHQVTQMGQEVILRCVPISNHLYFYWYRQILGQKVEFLVSFYNNEISEKSEIFDDQFSVERPDGSNFTLKIRSTKLEDSAMYFCASSEGVFQSTDTQYFGPGTRLTVL.

V and J are TRBV19 and TRBJ1-4; no clear D. Germline CDR1 is LNHDA and CDR2 is SQIVND (reference sequence). V shed 5 bases and J shed 4 bases, with 11 bases lying between them. The CDR3 has 14 amino acids. The CDR3 sequence: CASSAAGGNEKLFF. The CDR3 nucleotides read TGTGCCAGTAGTGCCGCGGGTGGTAATGAAAAACTGTTTTTT.